A single sample gave rise to the 15 T cell receptor beta chains below, sequenced in a study of T-cell reconstitution after alpha-beta-depleted transplantation in children. Preparing the TCRbeta library involved the use of unique molecular identifiers. TCRdb passed the PCR reads through MiXCR, listing each CDR3 protein once. The table has about 590,000 distinct CDR3 sequences, 10% to 15% seen once. The sample was PBMCs, mostly from graft donor cells, taken 360 days after TCRalphabeta/CD19-depleted stem cell transplant. Receptors originate from a male patient between 10 and 17 years old who had a stem cell transplant for acute myeloid leukemia, so the T cells may come from the graft donor.

This clonotype showed up just a few times. J is TRBJ1-4 and V is TRBV20-1; D might be TRBD1 (6 bases). The CDR3 is 13 residues long. Germline V lookup: CDR1 DFQATT, CDR2 SNEGSKA (reference sequence). The V gene lost 5 bases and the J gene lost 0 bases, with 7 bases spanning the gap. For the CDR3, the DNA is TGCAGTGCTTACAGGGCAACTAATGAAAAACTGTTTTTT. Protein: CSAYRATNEKLFF.

In its sample, this clonotype was seen a few times. The rearrangement links TRBV11-1 to TRBJ2-3; TRBD2 agrees at 8 bases. The trim removed 1 base at V and 2 bases at J, leaving 11 bases unmatched. This CDR3 comprises 18 residues. In germline, CDR1 is SGHAT, CDR2 FQDESV (reference sequence). CDR3 coding DNA: TGTGCCAGCAGCTTAGAGGGCGGGAGGCCGCCTTTCACAGATACGCAGTATTTT. Its translation: CASSLEGGRPPFTDTQYF.

The chain uses TRBV20-1 and TRBJ1-5; 8 bases line up with TRBD1. V dropped 2 bases and J dropped 4; count of bases not matched to a gene: 7. Germline V gives CDR1 DFQATT, CDR2 SNEGSKA (reference sequence). The CDR3 has 15 residues. The DNA of the CDR3 is TGCAGTGCTAGAACTCCTGACAGGGGTAATCAGCCCCAGCATTTT. Translated, it gives CSARTPDRGNQPQHF.

The J gene is TRBJ2-7, the V gene TRBV28; D is undetermined. V was pared by 3 bases and J by 2 bases, with 14 bases between. The CDR3 has 15 residues. Germline assignment: CDR1 MDHEN and CDR2 SYDVKM. CDR3: CASSFPQSEPYEQYF. The CDR3 coding sequence is TGTGCCAGCAGTTTCCCCCAGTCGGAGCCCTACGAGCAGTACTTC.

The chain is built from TRBV5-1 and TRBJ2-7; 10 bases map to TRBD1. The germline gives CDR1 SGHRS, CDR2 YFSETQ. V lost 5 bases, J lost 2 bases, and 7 bases stayed unmatched. The CDR3 length is 15 residues. The CDR3 bases are TGCGCCAGCAGACTAAGGACAGGGGGTACCTACGAGCAGTACTTC. Translated: CASRLRTGGTYEQYF.

The chain uses TRBV5-1 and TRBJ2-2, with D perhaps matching TRBD1 (6 bases). Germline-derived CDR1 and CDR2 are SGHRS and YFSETQ. This CDR3 region has 16 residues. The V end lost 0 bases, the J end lost 8 bases, and 17 bases lay between the germline ends. CDR3 amino acids: CASSLAGQGLAGELFF. CDR3 in DNA: TGCGCCAGCAGCTTGGCCGGTCAGGGGCTGGCAGGGGAGCTGTTTTTT. The variable domain in full, completed from reference TRBV5-1 and TRBJ2-2, reads KAGVTQTPRYLIKTRGQQVTLSCSPISGHRSVSWYQQTPGQGLQFLFEYFSETQRNKGNFPGRFSGRQFSNSRSEMNVSTLELGDSALYLCASSLAGQGLAGELFFGEGSRLTVL.

This clonotype has a handful of counts. This chain connects TRBV13 to TRBJ2-1, with TRBD1 as a possible D gene (5 bases). The CDR3 is 17 residues long. Germline V gene data show CDR1 as PRHDT and CDR2 as FYEKMQ (reference sequence). Trimming removed 3 bases at V and 4 bases at J, with 19 bases between. The CDR3 sequence is CASSFSHEAGPYNEQFF. The CDR3 nucleotides read TGTGCCAGCAGCTTTAGCCATGAGGCAGGGCCATACAATGAGCAGTTCTTC.

A few counts support this clonotype. The chain has TRBV28 and TRBJ2-7; 12 nucleotides agree with TRBD2. This CDR3 is 14 amino acids long. The J segment lost 6 bases and the V segment lost 5 bases, leaving 5 bases of the junction unmatched. In germline, CDR1 is MDHEN, CDR2 SYDVKM. The CDR3: CASSELAGGFEQYF. DNA of the CDR3: TGTGCCAGCAGTGAACTAGCGGGAGGTTTCGAGCAGTACTTC. The full variable domain, rest sourced from reference TRBV28 and TRBJ2-7, is DVKVTQSSRYLVKRTGEKVFLECVQDMDHENMFWYRQDPGLGLRLIYFSYDVKMKEKGDIPEGYSVSREKKERFSLILESASTNQTSMYLCASSELAGGFEQYFGPGTRLTVT.

This rearrangement joins TRBV24-1 to TRBJ2-7; weak D call: TRBD2 (6 bases). The CDR3 runs 14 residues. Germline V CDR1 and CDR2: KGHDR, SFDVKD. V lost 9 bases and J 1 base, leaving 15 bases between the germline ends. CDR3 sequence: CATADPGTSYEQYF. DNA of the CDR3: TGTGCCACCGCAGACCCCGGGACTTCCTACGAGCAGTACTTC.

V is TRBV7-9 and J is TRBJ2-7; D perhaps matches TRBD1 (6 bases). Per the germline V gene, CDR1 is SEHNR and CDR2 is FQNEAQ (reference sequence). V was trimmed by 1 base and J by 2 bases, leaving 12 bases between them. The CDR3 spans 15 residues. CDR3: CASSLGAGEPYEQYF. The CDR3 DNA reads as TGTGCCAGCAGCTTAGGGGCAGGGGAACCCTACGAGCAGTACTTC.

The chain carries TRBV6-1 and TRBJ2-7, with D maybe TRBD2 (7 bases). Germline V CDR1 and CDR2: MNHNS, SASEGT. This CDR3 has 15 amino acids. Trimming stripped 8 bases from V and 0 bases from J, with 17 bases between. The DNA for the CDR3 is TGTGCCAGCCAAAGGGGGGGGGCGAGCTCCTACGAGCAGTACTTC. Its protein product is CASQRGGASSYEQYF.

This clonotype was picked up many times. This chain uses TRBV12-3 or TRBV12-4 with TRBJ2-5; D tentatively fits TRBD1 or TRBD2 (6 bases each). The germline V and J ends were trimmed by 1 base and 0 bases, with 15 bases remaining between them. The CDR3 has 17 residues. The CDR3 DNA reads TGTGCCAGCAGTTTAGGGCCGACAGGAGGGTACCAAGAGACCCAGTACTTC. It yields the protein CASSLGPTGGYQETQYF.

This clonotype was counted many times. The V call is TRBV4-2, the J call TRBJ1-1; TRBD1 is a possible D gene (6 bases). Germline CDR1 LGHNA, CDR2 YNFKEQ. The CDR3 consists of 15 residues. The germline V and J ends were trimmed by 2 bases and 2 bases, with 12 bases remaining between them. CDR3 region: CASSQRTAVNTEAFF. The CDR3 bases are TGTGCCAGCAGCCAAAGGACAGCGGTTAACACTGAAGCTTTCTTT.

The V call is TRBV20-1, the J call TRBJ1-5; TRBD1 aligns across 8 bases. CDR3 length equals 13 residues. Germline CDR1 is DFQATT and CDR2 is SNEGSKA (reference sequence). J gave up 4 bases and V 5 bases, and 4 bases lay outside the gene matches. The CDR3 coding sequence is TGCAGTGCTCAGACAGGGGTTAATCAGCCCCAGCATTTT. It encodes CSAQTGVNQPQHF.

This clonotype was counted only a few times. J is TRBJ2-7 and V is TRBV6-2 or TRBV6-3, with D uncertain. This CDR3 has 15 residues. Trimming cost V 0 bases and J 3 bases, with 12 bases left between them. Germline values: CDR1 MNHEY, CDR2 SVGEGT. The chain's CDR3 is CASSYSPNSVYEQYF. The CDR3, as DNA: TGTGCCAGCAGTTACTCCCCGAACAGCGTCTACGAGCAGTACTTC.